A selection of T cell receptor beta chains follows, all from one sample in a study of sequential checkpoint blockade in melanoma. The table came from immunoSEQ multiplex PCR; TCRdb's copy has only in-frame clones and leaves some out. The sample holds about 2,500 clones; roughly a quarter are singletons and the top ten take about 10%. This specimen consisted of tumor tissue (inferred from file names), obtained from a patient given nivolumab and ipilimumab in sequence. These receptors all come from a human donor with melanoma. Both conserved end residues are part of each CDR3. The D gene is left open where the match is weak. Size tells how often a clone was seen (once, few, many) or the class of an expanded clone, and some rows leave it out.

TGCAGCGGAATACGCGCGAACACCGGGGAGCTGTTTTTT	CSGIRANTGELFF	-	-	TRBV29-1	TRBJ2-2
TGTGCCAGCAGTTACTCGATGACAGGTCAGACTGAAGCTTTCTTT	CASSYSMTGQTEAFF	few	-	TRBV6-8	TRBJ1-1
TGTGCCAGCAGCGTACCCGAGGAGGGCCTCCTCTACAATGAGCAGTTCTTC	CASSVPEEGLLYNEQFF	few	-	TRBV11-3	TRBJ2-1
TGTGCCAGTAGTATACTAGCGGACAATGAGCAGTTCTTC	CASSILADNEQFF	-	TRBD2	TRBV19	TRBJ2-1
TGTGCCAGCAGCCCTCCCCGTTGGACGGGGGGCCGGTACGAGCAGTACTTC	CASSPPRWTGGRYEQYF	-	-	TRBV14	TRBJ2-7
TGTGCCAGCAGGGATTCCTTGGGGGCGCAAACTGAAGCTTTCTTT	CASRDSLGAQTEAFF	-	-	TRBV6-8	TRBJ1-1
TGTGCCAGCAAAAAACACCAATCCGGTAATTCACCCCTCCACTTT	CASKKHQSGNSPLHF	few	-	TRBV12-5	TRBJ1-6
TGTGCCAGCAGTCGACAGGGGGAAGGGACTGAAGCTTTCTTT	CASSRQGEGTEAFF	medium-sized	TRBD1	TRBV11-3	TRBJ1-1
TGTGCCAGCAGCCAAGATCTGATAGCGGGGGGCCCTTTTAGCACAGATACGCAGTATTTT	CASSQDLIAGGPFSTDTQYF	once	TRBD2	TRBV14	TRBJ2-3
TGTGCCAGCAGTTACTTCTCGGGGGAGCTGTTTTTT	CASSYFSGELFF	few	-	TRBV6-8	TRBJ2-2
TGTGCCGCGGGACAGGGGGCTCTCCTGAGGGAAAAACTGTTTTTT	CAAGQGALLREKLFF	large	TRBD1	TRBV28	TRBJ1-4
TGTGCCAGCAGTACTTATGGAGGGGGAGCTTTCTTT	CASSTYGGGAFF	-	-	TRBV6-8	TRBJ1-1
TGCGCCAGCAGCCAAGAGGCTCAGAGCTCCTACAATGAGCAGTTCTTC	CASSQEAQSSYNEQFF	medium-sized	-	TRBV4-1	TRBJ2-1
TGTGCCAGCAGCTTGTCCGGGACAGAACGAGCTAACAATGAGCAGTTCTTC	CASSLSGTERANNEQFF	many	TRBD1	TRBV11-3	TRBJ2-1
TGTGCCGCCTTGGAGGGGGCGCGTCAGCCCCAGCATTTT	CAALEGARQPQHF	few	TRBD1	TRBV28	TRBJ1-5
TGCGCCAGCAGCTTGGCAGGGGGCTACACTGAAGCTTTCTTT	CASSLAGGYTEAFF	-	TRBD1	TRBV5-1	TRBJ1-1
TGTGCCAGCAGCTTAGGAAGACAGGGGATCCACGAGCAGTACTTC	CASSLGRQGIHEQYF	medium-sized	TRBD1	TRBV11-3	TRBJ2-7
TGCGCCAGCAGCTTCGGGGCAGGGCCGGAAGAGCAGTTCTTC	CASSFGAGPEEQFF	-	-	TRBV5-1	TRBJ2-1
TGTGCCAGTAGTATCCGACTACGGGACGAGCAGTACTTC	CASSIRLRDEQYF	-	-	TRBV19	TRBJ2-7
TGTGCCAGTAGTATACAGGGGGACAAGCACTACGAGCAGTACTTC	CASSIQGDKHYEQYF	-	TRBD1	TRBV19	TRBJ2-7
TGTGCCAGCAGCGTAGGGGTGGGGGCATTCACTGAAGCTTTCTTT	CASSVGVGAFTEAFF	medium-sized	-	TRBV9	TRBJ1-1
TGTGCCAGCAGGACTAGCGGGTGGGGCCAAGAGACCCAGTACTTC	CASRTSGWGQETQYF	medium-sized	TRBD2	TRBV9	TRBJ2-5
TGTGCCATCAGTGAGTCGATGGCAGCCTCCTCCTACAATGAGCAGTTCTTC	CAISESMAASSYNEQFF	-	-	TRBV10-3	TRBJ2-1
TGTGCCAGCAGCTTACCGGGAGGCGACTATGGCTACACCTTC	CASSLPGGDYGYTF	many	-	TRBV11-3	TRBJ1-2
TGCGCCAGCAGCATGTGGCAACAGAACACTGAAGCTTTCTTT	CASSMWQQNTEAFF	-	-	TRBV5-1	TRBJ1-1
TGTGCCAGCCGGGACAGGGGAGGAACTAATGAAAAACTGTTTTTT	CASRDRGGTNEKLFF	-	TRBD1	TRBV28	TRBJ1-4
TGCGCCAGCAGCTTGGGTTCCGGACAACAAAATTCACCCCTCCACTTT	CASSLGSGQQNSPLHF	-	-	TRBV5-1	TRBJ1-6
TGCGCCAGCAGCTCCGCAGGAGGTTATGAGACCCAGTACTTC	CASSSAGGYETQYF	few	-	TRBV5-1	TRBJ2-5
TGTGCCAGTAGTGCGCAGACAGGGGGGTATGGCTACACCTTC	CASSAQTGGYGYTF	-	TRBD1	TRBV19	TRBJ1-2
TGTGCCAGCTCACCTCGGGCAGAAGAGACCCAGTACTTC	CASSPRAEETQYF	-	-	TRBV18	TRBJ2-5
TGTGCCAGCAGCTTAGGAGTGGAGTTAACAGATACGCAGTATTTT	CASSLGVELTDTQYF	medium-sized	-	TRBV11-3	TRBJ2-3
TGTGCCAGCAGCCAAGAAGGGGGAGGCCCCTACGAGCAGTACTTC	CASSQEGGGPYEQYF	few	-	TRBV14	TRBJ2-7
TGTGCCAGCAGAAGCTGGGACCTCACCTACGAGCAGTACTTC	CASRSWDLTYEQYF	few	-	TRBV6-8	TRBJ2-7
TGTGCCAGCAGCTTAGTAACAGTCAATAATTCACCCCTCCACTTT	CASSLVTVNNSPLHF	medium-sized	-	TRBV11-3	TRBJ1-6
TGTGCCAGTAGTATAGACACTTCGACAGGGGCGGGCTATGGCTACACCTTC	CASSIDTSTGAGYGYTF	-	TRBD1	TRBV19	TRBJ1-2
TGTGCCAGCAGTCGGGCCGCGGACTCGACCTACAATGAGCAGTTCTTC	CASSRAADSTYNEQFF	-	-	TRBV6-8	TRBJ2-1
TGTGCCAGCAGCCCGCAGGGGGCTAACACCGGGGAGCTGTTTTTT	CASSPQGANTGELFF	-	TRBD1	TRBV11-3	TRBJ2-2
TGTGCCAGCAGTGAAGAAGCCCATCAGCCCCAGCATTTT	CASSEEAHQPQHF	-	-	TRBV6-1	TRBJ1-5
TGTGCCAGTAGTCCGCGACAGGGGAACACTGAAGCTTTCTTT	CASSPRQGNTEAFF	few	TRBD1	TRBV19	TRBJ1-1
TGTGCCAGTAGTATAGCGCCCAAGAGCTCCTACAATGAGCAGTTCTTC	CASSIAPKSSYNEQFF	-	-	TRBV19	TRBJ2-1
TGTGCCACCCAAGAGTGGGACAACGGCTACACCTTC	CATQEWDNGYTF	-	-	TRBV19	TRBJ1-2
TGCGCCAGCAGCTTAGGGGATAGGAACACCGGGGAGCTGTTTTTT	CASSLGDRNTGELFF	-	-	TRBV5-1	TRBJ2-2
TGTGCCAGTACCGACAGGGCCAGGGTGAATTCACCCCTCCACTTT	CASTDRARVNSPLHF	-	TRBD1	TRBV19	TRBJ1-6
TGTGCCAGCAGTCTGGGACGGGGGCCTTACAATGAGCAGTTCTTC	CASSLGRGPYNEQFF	-	-	TRBV6-8	TRBJ2-1
TGTGCCAGCCTCAGGTTTAGGGGCACAGATACGCAGTATTTT	CASLRFRGTDTQYF	many	-	TRBV11-3	TRBJ2-3
TGTGCCAGCAGTGCTGGACAGGGGAGGTCCGGCTACACCTTC	CASSAGQGRSGYTF	-	TRBD1	TRBV6-8	TRBJ1-2
TGTGCCAGCAGCCCCGGGAAGGGAGGTATTAAGGAGGAGAACACTGAAGCTTTCTTT	CASSPGKGGIKEENTEAFF	medium-sized	-	TRBV11-3	TRBJ1-1
TGCGCCAGCAGCCCGGACGGGGGGGGCTATGGCTACACCTTC	CASSPDGGGYGYTF	-	-	TRBV5-1	TRBJ1-2